Presented here are 30 T cell receptor beta chains from one specimen sequenced in a study of siplizumab effects on memory and regulatory T cells. Assay used: immunoSEQ multiplex PCR; TCRdb lists only in-frame clones, some missing. Altogether 40,000 to 45,000 clones are present, around 92% being singletons, with the ten largest covering 0.25%. Sequenced sample: naive CD4+ T cells sorted from blood. The receptor source for this set is a human donor in good health.

The V call is TRBV27, the J call TRBJ1-4, with 7 bases aligning to TRBD1. The ends lost 5 bases at V and 4 bases at J; junction bases unmatched: 7. Germline lookup yields CDR1 MNHEY and CDR2 SMNVEV (reference sequence). The CDR3 length is 15 residues. CDR3 coding DNA: TGTGCCAGCAGTCCCGGGACAGCCCTTAATGAAAAACTGTTTTTT. Amino acids: CASSPGTALNEKLFF.

As DNA, the CDR3 is TGCGCCAGCAGTTCCCCGCTAGCGGGACAGACAGATACGCAGTATTTT. This sequence encodes CASSSPLAGQTDTQYF. The rearrangement joins TRBV10-1 to TRBJ2-3; 9 bases agree with TRBD2. Per germline, CDR1 WNHNN and CDR2 SYGVQD (reference sequence). V trimming: 5 bases; J trimming: 3 bases; junction bases outside the gene matches: 9. CDR3 length equals 16 residues.

The chain is built from TRBV21-1 and TRBJ1-5; the D call in the table, TRBD1, was not verified against the DNA. TRBV21-1 is termed a pseudogene. This CDR3 spans 15 amino acids. The CDR3 DNA sequence: TGTGCCAGCAATGTGGACAGGGCCAGCAATCAGCCCCAGCATTTT. Protein sequence: CASNVDRASNQPQHF.

V usage is TRBV30 and J usage is TRBJ1-1; 7 bases are a match to TRBD1. Germline V gene sequence: CDR1 GTSNPN, CDR2 SVGIG (reference sequence). The trim removed 4 bases at V and 1 base at J, leaving 9 bases unmatched. The CDR3 runs to 15 residues. The CDR3 sequence is CAWTRFGTANTEAFF. DNA of the CDR3: TGTGCCTGGACCCGGTTCGGGACAGCGAACACTGAAGCTTTCTTT.

The V and J genes are TRBV30 and TRBJ1-5, with D uncertain. Trimming shortened V by 5 bases and J by 2 bases, and 13 bases separated the two germline ends. Germline CDR1 GTSNPN, CDR2 SVGIG (reference sequence). CDR3 length: 14 amino acids. For the CDR3, the DNA is TGTGCCTGGGGGCGCGGGTTTTGCAATCAGCCCCAGCATTTT. It is translated as CAWGRGFCNQPQHF.

The chain recombines TRBV12-5 with TRBJ2-7; 9 positions agree with TRBD2. The ends lost 1 base at V and 2 bases at J; junction bases unmatched: 3. In germline, CDR1 is LGHNT, CDR2 FRNRAP. The CDR3 spans 15 residues. The CDR3 DNA follows: TGTGCTAGTGGTTTGGGTGGCGGGGGGGCCTACGAGCAGTACTTC. Translating gives CASGLGGGGAYEQYF. The full variable domain, its missing parts supplied by reference TRBV12-5 and TRBJ2-7, is DARVTQTPRHKVTEMGQEVTMRCQPILGHNTVFWYRQTMMQGLELLAYFRNRAPLDDSGMPKDRFSAEMPDATLATLKIQPSEPRDSAVYFCASGLGGGGAYEQYFGPGTRLTVT.

The chain joins TRBV15 to TRBJ2-1; D is undetermined. Germline values: CDR1 LNHNV, CDR2 YYDKDF (reference sequence). The CDR3 is made up of 15 amino acids. V was pared by 3 bases and J by 4 bases, with 13 bases between. The CDR3 sequence: CATSSDTVGYNEQFF. The CDR3 bases are TGTGCCACCAGCAGCGACACGGTTGGGTACAATGAGCAGTTCTTC.

This clone showed up just once. The rearrangement links TRBV7-8 to TRBJ1-2; D possibly corresponds to TRBD1 (5 bases). This CDR3 is 14 amino acids long. Deletions cut 4 bases from V and 1 base from J, with 10 bases between. The germline gives CDR1 SGHVS, CDR2 FQNEAQ. This CDR3 is CASSYGDFNYGYTF. CDR3 DNA: TGTGCCAGCAGCTATGGGGACTTTAACTATGGCTACACCTTC.

Points on this clone: The DNA is omitted, as the CDR3 cannot be located on it reliably, and the CDR3 follows TCRdb's listing. The V and J genes are TRBV6-5 and TRBJ2-1; the table assigns TRBD1, which was not confirmed against the DNA. The CDR3 extends over 16 residues, inclusive of both ends. Germline CDR1 and CDR2: MNHEY and SVGAGI. The CDR3 sequence is CASSSSTGGFYNEQFF.

V usage is TRBV11-1 and J usage is TRBJ1-2; 7 bases line up with TRBD1. CDR3 length: 16 residues. J lost 2 bases, V lost 2 bases, and 8 bases had no gene match. Looked up from germline, CDR1 is SGHAT and CDR2 is FQDESV (reference sequence). The CDR3 loop reads CASSLTYLQGNYGYTF. The CDR3 region has the DNA TGTGCCAGCAGCTTAACATATTTACAGGGGAACTATGGCTACACCTTC.

V and J are TRBV5-1 and TRBJ2-1, with D possibly being TRBD2 (7 bases). Germline loops: CDR1 SGHRS, CDR2 YFSETQ. This CDR3 contains 17 residues. Between the trimmed V and J ends, which lost 5 bases and 0 bases, there was a span of 18 bases. In DNA, the CDR3 is TGCGCCAGCAGGAAAGCGGGACACGGCTTCTCCTACAATGAGCAGTTCTTC. Amino acid sequence: CASRKAGHGFSYNEQFF.

The CDR3 DNA follows: TGTGCTAGTGGTTTTAGTAGACCCCTGGGCGAGCAGTACTTC. It yields the protein CASGFSRPLGEQYF. The chain has TRBV12-5 and TRBJ2-7; D ambiguous. The CDR3 covers 14 residues. V was trimmed by 3 bases and J by 6 bases, leaving 15 bases between them. CDR1 is LGHNT and CDR2 is FRNRAP in the germline V gene.

This rearrangement joins TRBV28 to TRBJ1-2; 7 bases match TRBD1. The CDR3 contains 13 residues. CDR1 and CDR2 (germline): MDHEN, SYDVKM. V gave up 7 bases and J gave up 2 bases; unmatched junction bases: 4. The CDR3 protein is CASTSGQNYGYTF. In nucleotides, the CDR3 is TGTGCCAGCACCTCGGGACAGAACTATGGCTACACCTTC.

This clone occurred once. The gene calls are TRBV7-9 and TRBJ1-2; D uncertain. Between the trimmed V and J ends, which lost 1 base and 7 bases, there was a span of 10 bases. CDR1 SEHNR and CDR2 FQNEAQ come from the germline V gene (reference sequence). This CDR3 comprises 13 residues. DNA of the CDR3: TGTGCCAGCAGCTTAGACTATTGGAGTGGCTACACCTTC. Translation gives CASSLDYWSGYTF.

As DNA, the CDR3 is TGCGCCAGCAGCGCAACGGGACAACCGATCTACGAGCAGTACTTC. Translation: CASSATGQPIYEQYF. The V and J genes are TRBV5-1 and TRBJ2-7, with D tentatively TRBD1 (6 bases). The germline V gene encodes CDR1 SGHRS and CDR2 YFSETQ. The ends were cut back, 4 bases at V and 3 bases at J, with 17 bases in the middle. CDR3 size: 15 residues.

The chain couples TRBV9 to TRBJ2-7; 8 bases are shared with TRBD2. The trim removed 4 bases at V and 5 bases at J, leaving 2 bases unmatched. Germline lookup yields CDR1 SGDLS and CDR2 YYNGEE. CDR3 length: 12 amino acids. The CDR3: CASSREGHEQYF. The CDR3 coding sequence is TGTGCCAGCAGCCGGGAGGGCCACGAGCAGTACTTC.

This clone came up a few times. The chain has TRBV6-4 and TRBJ2-2, with TRBD2 matching over 7 bases. The CDR3 length is 15 residues. Unmatched junction bases numbered 3, after V lost 4 bases and J lost 1 base. CDR1 MRHNA and CDR2 SNTAGT come from the germline V gene. The DNA for the CDR3 is TGTGCCAGCAGTGTGTCTAGCGGGAACACCGGGGAGCTGTTTTTT. Its protein is CASSVSSGNTGELFF.

The V call is TRBV19, the J call TRBJ2-1; 10 bases are a match to TRBD2. V shed 5 bases, J shed 6 bases, and the junction held 4 bases outside the gene matches. The CDR3 runs to 14 residues. CDR1 and CDR2 (germline): LNHDA, SQIVND (reference sequence). The CDR3 here is CASSGLAGANEQFF. The CDR3 coding sequence is TGTGCCAGTAGTGGGCTAGCGGGAGCCAATGAGCAGTTCTTC.

The V and J genes are TRBV11-2 and TRBJ2-7; D is perhaps TRBD2 (5 bases). The CDR3 has 12 amino acids. Trimming shortened V by 5 bases and J by 3 bases, and 8 bases separated the two germline ends. The germline V gene has CDR1 SGHAT and CDR2 FQNNGV. The CDR3, as DNA: TGTGCCAGCAGCATTGAGGGCTACGAGCAGTACTTC. It translates to CASSIEGYEQYF.

The chain combines TRBV21-1 with TRBJ1-5; TRBD1 is taken as the D call from the table, unchecked against the DNA. TRBV21-1 is a listed pseudogene. The CDR3 is made up of 14 amino acids. This CDR3 reads CASSVDREDQPQHF. Here the CDR3 DNA reads TGTGCCAGCAGCGTGGACAGGGAAGATCAGCCCCAGCATTTT.

The chain carries TRBV6-1 and TRBJ1-5; no definite D call. CDR3 length: 16 amino acids. V was shortened by 4 bases and J by 1 base, with 14 bases between the two germline ends. Germline V gives CDR1 MNHNS, CDR2 SASEGT. CDR3 amino acids: CASSGFGTASNQPQHF. The CDR3 bases are TGTGCCAGCAGTGGTTTCGGAACAGCAAGCAATCAGCCCCAGCATTTT.

The CDR3 DNA is TGTGCCAGCAGCTTACAGGGGAACACTGAAGCTTTCTTT. This encodes CASSLQGNTEAFF. The V call is TRBV7-3, the J call TRBJ1-1; tentatively, D is TRBD1 (5 bases). V lost 2 bases to trimming and J lost 1 base, with 5 bases between them. This CDR3 region has 13 residues. Germline loops: CDR1 SGHTA, CDR2 FQGTGA.

The V and J genes are TRBV27 and TRBJ2-7; D is ambiguous. Looked up from germline, CDR1 is MNHEY and CDR2 is SMNVEV (reference sequence). The ends were cut back, 5 bases at V and 7 bases at J, with 15 bases in the middle. This CDR3 has 13 amino acids. CDR3 protein: CASSAPPIGEQYF. The CDR3 nucleotides are TGTGCCAGCAGTGCCCCCCCTATAGGGGAGCAGTACTTC.

The genes are TRBV29-1 and TRBJ1-6; 9 bases fit TRBD1. The germline gives CDR1 SQVTM, CDR2 ANQGSEA. The V and J ends lost 7 bases and 10 bases, in that order; junction bases with no gene match: 5. The CDR3 extends over 12 amino acids. CDR3 sequence: CSARTGDSPLHF. CDR3 sequence (DNA): TGCAGCGCCCGGACAGGGGACTCACCCCTCCACTTT.

The CDR3 is CASRPSDRAYQETQYF. CDR3 nucleotide sequence: TGTGCCAGCAGACCGTCGGACAGGGCGTACCAAGAGACCCAGTACTTC. The chain uses TRBV6-6 and TRBJ2-5; the match to TRBD1 covers 8 bases. V shed 6 bases, J shed 0 bases, and the junction held 9 bases outside the gene matches. Germline-derived CDR1 and CDR2 are MNHNY and SVGAGI (reference sequence). This CDR3 is built from 16 residues.

This chain uses TRBV2 with TRBJ2-5; D remains unclear. Germline CDR1 SNHLY, CDR2 FYNNEI. The CDR3 covers 10 residues. Deletions cut 6 bases from V and 5 bases from J, with 4 bases between. This chain's CDR3 is CASSQETQYF. The CDR3 nucleotides read TGTGCCAGCAGCCAGGAGACCCAGTACTTC.

The CDR3 is CASSYQSKDSDGYTF. The CDR3 coding sequence is TGTGCCAGCTCCTACCAGAGCAAGGATTCAGATGGCTACACCTTC. The J gene is TRBJ1-2, the V gene TRBV2; D unclear. Trimming took off 8 bases at V and 6 bases at J, with 22 bases between the two ends. Germline V gene lookup returns CDR1 SNHLY and CDR2 FYNNEI. The CDR3 totals 15 residues.

V and J are TRBV19 and TRBJ1-5; D is perhaps TRBD1 (6 bases). This CDR3 has 15 amino acids. V was shortened by 3 bases and J by 5 bases, with 14 bases between the two germline ends. CDR1 LNHDA and CDR2 SQIVND come from the germline V gene (reference sequence). CDR3 DNA: TGTGCCAGTAGTATCCGATACAGGGCCCATCAGCCCCAGCATTTT. Translated: CASSIRYRAHQPQHF. The variable domain in full, with the rest retrieved from reference TRBV19 and TRBJ1-5, is DGGITQSPKYLFRKEGQNVTLSCEQNLNHDAMYWYRQDPGQGLRLIYYSQIVNDFQKGDIAEGYSVSREKKESFPLTVTSAQKNPTAFYLCASSIRYRAHQPQHFGDGTRLSIL.

This clone was observed a single time. The V call is TRBV6-6, the J call TRBJ1-2, with a weak D call TRBD1 (5 bases). Germline V gives CDR1 MNHNY, CDR2 SVGAGI (reference sequence). Between the trimmed V and J ends, which lost 5 bases and 8 bases, there was a span of 18 bases. The CDR3 runs 14 residues. The DNA for the CDR3 is TGTGCCAGCAGTACCCCCGGGGCGCCGGGAGGCTACACCTTC. It yields the protein CASSTPGAPGGYTF.

The gene calls are TRBV6-5 and TRBJ2-5, with D hard to call. This CDR3 region has 15 residues. Germline values: CDR1 MNHEY, CDR2 SVGAGI. V was pared by 7 bases and J by 5 bases, with 20 bases between. CDR3 sequence (DNA): TGTGCCAGCATGAGTAGGGCGCAGCCGTGGGAGACCCAGTACTTC. Amino acids: CASMSRAQPWETQYF.